The T cell receptor beta chain under discussion was sequenced for a study of T-cell reconstitution after alpha-beta-depleted transplantation in children. A TCRbeta library incorporating unique molecular identifiers was prepared. One entry per CDR3 protein results from TCRdb running MiXCR on the PCR reads. The repertoire consists of approximately 510,000 distinct CDR3 sequences, with 15% to 20% occurring once and the leading ten covering 3.3%. Per the germline V gene, CDR1 is SEHNR and CDR2 is FQNEAQ (reference sequence). The CDR3 runs to 15 residues. Trimming removed 0 bases from V and 2 bases from J, with 7 bases in between.

The chain links TRBV7-9 to TRBJ1-4; no clear D. The clonotype originates from a human donor who donated a stem cell graft to a child with acute lymphoblastic leukemia. Material: PBMCs from the stem cell graft donor, obtained from the stem cell graft. The CDR3 loop is CASSLARVTNEKLFF. CDR3 DNA sequence: TGTGCCAGCAGCTTAGCCCGGGTGACTAATGAAAAACTGTTTTTT.